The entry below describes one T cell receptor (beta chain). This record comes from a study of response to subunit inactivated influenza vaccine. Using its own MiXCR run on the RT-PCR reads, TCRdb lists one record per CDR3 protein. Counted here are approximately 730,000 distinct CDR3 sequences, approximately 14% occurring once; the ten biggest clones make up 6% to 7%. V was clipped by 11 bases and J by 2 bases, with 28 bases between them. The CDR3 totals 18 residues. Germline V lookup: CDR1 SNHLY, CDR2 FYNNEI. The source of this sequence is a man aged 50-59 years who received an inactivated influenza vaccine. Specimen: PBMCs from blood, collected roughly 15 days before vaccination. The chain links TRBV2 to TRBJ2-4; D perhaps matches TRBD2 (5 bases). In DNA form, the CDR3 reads TGTGCCTGCTGCCCGGGATTGGTTGGAGTTGGAACCAAAAACATTCAGTACTTC. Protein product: CACCPGLVGVGTKNIQYF.